This T cell receptor beta chain was recorded in a study of shared clonotypes between healthy human individuals. Findings and caveats of the study: Clonotype sharing among donors was thought likely to change with sequencing depth. In having few donors, the study represented limited genetic and exposure-history diversity. Rarefaction curves obtained for sorted subsets showed sequencing incomplete despite large depth.

About this clone: Its antigen is not identified.

TCRdb keeps only in-frame clones here, not all; method: immunoSEQ multiplex PCR. The sample consists of approximately 2.5 million clones, around nine tenths of them appearing once. The germline gives CDR1 SNHLY, CDR2 FYNNEI. The CDR3 has 16 residues. Trimming stripped 6 bases from V and 4 bases from J, with 16 bases between. The receptor was derived from a man aged 18 to 29 in good health. The sequenced sample consisted of naive CD4+ T cells sorted from blood. Subset reported: CD45RA+ positively selected. The rearrangement uses TRBV2 and TRBJ2-6; D is ambiguous. The CDR3 nucleotides read TGTGCCAGCAGCCAAGTGTGGGGTGCAGGGGCCAACGTCCTGACTTTC. This codes for CASSQVWGAGANVLTF.